This T cell receptor (beta chain) originates from a study of shared clonotypes between healthy human individuals (TCRdb year 2020). For the study in its entirety: The cohort comprised two women and a few men aged 18 to 49 years. For each donor, CD4 naive and CD4 memory were each given three plates, CD8 naive was given two plates, and CD8 memory was given one plate. Between about 0.9 and 9 billion PBMCs per donor were obtained by leukapheresis. To increase sequencing depth and limit assay-specific biases, TCR repertoire library preparation and sequencing were carried out by different laboratories using diverse techniques. Blood TCR repertoires of roughly five healthy adults were deeply sequenced to estimate repertoire size and the extent of clonotype sharing between individuals.

CD8 naive samples were obtained by positive selection for CCR7 among CD45RO-negative cells, yielding a CD45RA+CCR7+ population from which TemRA cells were excluded. Healthy HIV-negative adults with no recently reported acute infections or vaccinations were included as donors. All donors were Caucasian adults living in Nashville, Tennessee, USA. After blood collection by leukapheresis, PBMCs were isolated using Ficoll-Histopaque density gradient centrifugation and then cryopreserved in the vapor phase of liquid nitrogen. Purity and quantity of every magnetically sorted T cell population were checked by analytical flow cytometry. Each sorted fraction had its genomic DNA isolated and then quantified by UV absorbance on a Nanodrop 2000c. TCR CDR3 regions were amplified from genomic DNA by multiplex PCR using the deep immunoSEQ assay. Genomic DNA extracted from each cell subset was distributed evenly over all wells of several immunoSEQ 96-well plates, and each plate served as one replicate. For sorted subsets, each replicate PCR was loaded with approximately 200 ng genomic DNA, equivalent to 25,000 to 35,000 T cell genomes. Purified libraries were quantified with a Qubit 3.0 fluorometer, sized on a Bioanalyzer 2100, and re-quantified with the KAPA Library Quantification kit. Every immunoSEQ 96-well plate was sequenced on a dedicated single-read 150-cycle Illumina NextSeq 550 flow cell. The published analysis was carried out like this. Because the immunoSEQ output held only junctional sequences and lacked quality scores, the filtering could not match the filtering applied to full-length reads. To assign V/J genes and CDR3, sequences were annotated against IMGT germline references using PyIR, a Python wrapper for IgBLAST v1.9. Reads with weak V/J assignments (E-value above 1e-6), missing CDR3, stop codons, out-of-frame junctions, or ambiguous translated residues were removed. V3J clonotypes were defined as sequences sharing the same inferred V gene, J gene, and CDR3 amino acid sequence. To compute the percentage overlap between repertoires, the number of shared unique clonotypes was divided by the size of the smaller repertoire. RTK rarefaction, the Chao1 estimator, and Recon v2.1 estimates of unobserved clonotypes were used to assess repertoire richness. Generation probabilities for all TCRbeta clonotypes obtained by the gDNA method from several donors were computed using OLGA. As stored in TCRdb, this immuneACCESS dataset retains in-frame rearrangements with V and J assigned. A fraction of the clones does not appear; measured against another copy, unresolved V genes explain less than half of the discrepancy, and the remainder lacks a known reason. That table supplies the V and J calls and clone size; D and trimming were determined from the DNA. Here the sample has 2 million to 2.5 million clones; about 92% occur a single time. The top ten hold under 2% of the sample.

CDR1 and CDR2 (ENHRY, SYGVKD) derive from the germline V gene. Measured from the cysteine to the phenylalanine, the CDR3 is 16 residues long. The sequence is cut down to CDR3 DNA, 48 bases in frame from base 1. The germline V and J ends show losses of 6 bases and 5 bases respectively, and no gene match explains 8 bases of the junction. This clone appeared a single time. Its target antigen remains unknown. It has no much larger one-base neighbor in the sample; base qualities were not kept. Summary of the overall study and its limitations: Larger estimated clonotype richness was generally found for naive subsets than for memory subsets. The small number of donors limited the genetic and exposure-history diversity represented. Pairwise subsampling led to the expectation that sequencing depth would affect the degree of clonotype sharing among donors. Sampling was restricted to blood, and TCR repertoires in tissues likely differ from the TCR repertoires found in blood. Across several donors, around 5% of naive CD4, over 3% of naive CD8, approximately 2.5% of memory CD4, and 0.4% to 0.45% of memory CD8 clonotypes were shared. Higher generation probabilities were observed for clonotypes shared by all four sorted-subset donors than for non-shared clonotypes. Incomplete sequencing was indicated by rarefaction of sorted-subset datasets, despite the large sequencing depth.

The chain employs TRBV10-3 and TRBJ2-2, with TRBD2 matching 11 junction bases. Input material: naive CD8+ T cells from PBMCs. In light of the paper, this sample's cell subset or site label describes: CD45RA+CCR7+. The source of this sequence is a man between 18 and 35 years old in good health. Some clones in this sample may be carry-over from other donors' samples. For the CDR3, the sequence is CAIRDLAGGETGELFF. The nucleotides read TGTGCCATCAGGGACCTAGCGGGAGGTGAGACCGGGGAGCTGTTTTTT.